The 21 T cell receptor beta chains below all came from one sample that was sequenced in a study of CD8+ T cells in alopecia areata. It was cDNA, reverse transcribed from extracted RNA, that served as the sequencing template. The data were produced by immunoSEQ multiplex PCR, yet TCRdb's version contains in-frame clones alone and is incomplete. The sample contains 90,000 to 120,000 clones, roughly 55% of which appear only once. Sequencing input: NKG2D-low CD8+ T cells sorted from blood. The receptor source for this set is a human donor with alopecia areata.

The V call is TRBV29-1, the J call TRBJ2-5; 15 bases are a match to TRBD2. With V trimmed by 4 bases and J by 0 bases, 6 bases remained unmatched. The CDR3 covers 17 residues. CDR1 SQVTM and CDR2 ANQGSEA come from the germline V gene. CDR3 residues: CSVVWTSGREYQETQYF. Here the CDR3 DNA reads TGCAGCGTTGTTTGGACTAGCGGGAGGGAGTACCAAGAGACCCAGTACTTC.

This clone was detected once. The V gene is TRBV11-2, the J gene TRBJ2-7, with D possibly being TRBD2 (6 bases). This CDR3 spans 15 amino acids. Germline V lookup: CDR1 SGHAT, CDR2 FQNNGV. Trimming stripped 0 bases from V and 2 bases from J, with 11 bases between. CDR3 residues: CASSLERGLAYEQYF. DNA for the CDR3: TGTGCCAGCAGCTTAGAAAGGGGACTCGCCTACGAGCAGTACTTC.

This clone was detected a few times. V is TRBV28 and J is TRBJ2-2, with D perhaps TRBD2 (6 bases). The CDR3 consists of 14 residues. Germline CDR1 and CDR2: MDHEN and SYDVKM. V shed 3 bases and J shed 6 bases, with 11 bases lying between them. For the CDR3, the DNA is TGTGCCAGCAGTTTGGGGCGGGAACCCGGGGAGCTGTTTTTT. It specifies CASSLGREPGELFF.

The chain joins TRBV7-8 to TRBJ2-2; 7 positions match TRBD2. Trimming cost V 1 base and J 5 bases; bases outside gene matches: 1. The CDR3 is made up of 14 amino acids. Germline CDR1 and CDR2: SGHVS and FQNEAQ. This CDR3 reads CASSLGAGTGELFF. CDR3 nucleotide sequence: TGTGCCAGCAGCTTAGGAGCGGGAACCGGGGAGCTGTTTTTT.

The chain recombines TRBV10-2 with TRBJ2-3; 12 bases match TRBD2. V lost 10 bases, J lost 4 bases, and 6 bases stayed unmatched. Germline V lookup: CDR1 WSHSY, CDR2 SAAADI. This CDR3 has 14 residues. The CDR3 DNA is TGCGCCACGACTAGCGGGAGTAGCGCAGATACGCAGTATTTT. Its translation: CATTSGSSADTQYF.

This chain joins TRBV4-1 and TRBJ2-7, with 7 positions matching TRBD1. V was pared by 0 bases and J by 6 bases, with 5 bases of the junction left unmatched. The CDR3 is made up of 14 amino acids. CDR1 and CDR2 (germline): MGHRA, YSYEKL. The CDR3 coding sequence is TGCGCCAGCAGCCAAGACGACACAGGGGCCGAGCAGTACTTC. Translated: CASSQDDTGAEQYF.

This clone was counted once. The chain is built from TRBV9 and TRBJ2-1; 12 bases are a match to TRBD2. Trimming took 3 bases from V and 9 from J; bases not matched to a gene: 4. The length of the CDR3 is 14 residues. Germline V gene data show CDR1 as SGDLS and CDR2 as YYNGEE. This chain's CDR3 is CASSASGRDGEQFF. In nucleotides, the CDR3 is TGTGCCAGCAGCGCTAGCGGGAGGGACGGTGAGCAGTTCTTC.

The V gene is TRBV6-6, the J gene TRBJ1-1, with a possible D match to TRBD1 (5 bases). The CDR3 runs 12 residues. Germline CDR1 is MNHNY and CDR2 is SVGAGI (reference sequence). Trimming pared 4 bases from V and 6 bases from J, leaving 9 bases between. CDR3 bases: TGTGCCAGCAGTTCGATGGGGGCTGAAGCTTTCTTT. It encodes CASSSMGAEAFF.

J is TRBJ2-1 and V is TRBV9, with 13 bases matching TRBD2. The junction had 6 bases not matched to a gene; V was cut back by 3 bases and J by 9 bases. The CDR3 consists of 15 residues. Looked up from germline, CDR1 is SGDLS and CDR2 is YYNGEE. The DNA for the CDR3 is TGTGCCAGCAGCGATACTAGCGGGAGGGCCAGTGAGCAGTTCTTC. It specifies CASSDTSGRASEQFF.

The chain is built from TRBV15 and TRBJ2-1; 13 nucleotides agree with TRBD2. J lost 3 bases, V lost 3 bases, and 17 bases had no gene match. This CDR3 is 21 amino acids long. Germline V gene data show CDR1 as LNHNV and CDR2 as YYDKDF (reference sequence). CDR3 amino acids: CATSSPPPGLAGWVVYNEQFF. CDR3 sequence (DNA): TGTGCCACCAGCAGTCCACCGCCGGGACTAGCGGGATGGGTTGTCTACAATGAGCAGTTCTTC.

The V and J genes are TRBV6-8 and TRBJ2-5; maybe TRBD1 (6 bases). Trimming took off 5 bases at V and 3 bases at J, with 19 bases between the two ends. Looked up from germline, CDR1 is MNHGY and CDR2 is SAAAGT. CDR3 length equals 16 residues. CDR3 amino acids: CASSTRTVRSKETQYF. The DNA of the CDR3 is TGTGCCAGCAGTACCCGGACAGTCCGATCGAAAGAGACCCAGTACTTC.

This chain links TRBV29-1 with TRBJ2-1; D gene uncertain. Trimming took 7 bases from V and 4 from J, leaving 17 bases between them. CDR1 and CDR2 (germline): SQVTM, ANQGSEA. This CDR3 is 14 amino acids long. In DNA form, the CDR3 reads TGCAGCGCCGAAGTTCCACCGCGGTACAATGAGCAGTTCTTC. Encoded protein: CSAEVPPRYNEQFF.

V gene TRBV27 combines with J gene TRBJ2-7; 7 positions match TRBD2. The CDR3 sequence is 16 residues long. With V trimmed by 6 bases and J by 1 base, 12 bases remained unmatched. Germline V gene data show CDR1 as MNHEY and CDR2 as SMNVEV (reference sequence). CDR3 protein: CASSPLTSSGSYEQYF. The CDR3 coding sequence is TGTGCCAGCAGCCCGCTTACTTCTAGCGGTTCCTACGAGCAGTACTTC.

This rearrangement joins TRBV6-5 to TRBJ2-3, with 8 bases aligning to TRBD2. V lost 5 bases to trimming and J lost 5 bases; unmatched junction nucleotides: 6. Germline CDR1 and CDR2: MNHEY and SVGAGI. This CDR3 is built from 14 residues. CDR3 residues: CASSPGTRGDTQYF. The CDR3 DNA sequence: TGTGCCAGCAGTCCCGGGACTAGGGGAGATACGCAGTATTTT.

This clone occurred once. The chain has TRBV5-6 and TRBJ2-3; D uncertain. Deletions cut 4 bases from V and 2 bases from J, with 5 bases between. Germline V gene lookup returns CDR1 SGHDT and CDR2 YYEEEE. The CDR3 consists of 12 residues. Here the CDR3 DNA reads TGTGCCAGCAGCCCCTCCACAGATACGCAGTATTTT. This gives the protein CASSPSTDTQYF.

The gene calls are TRBV7-9 and TRBJ2-2, with D perhaps matching TRBD2 (6 bases). CDR1 and CDR2 (germline): SEHNR, FQNEAQ (reference sequence). Between the trimmed V and J ends, which lost 3 bases and 0 bases, there was a span of 17 bases. CDR3 length equals 18 residues. CDR3 sequence reads: CASSFPLTRETNTGELFF. CDR3 sequence (DNA): TGTGCCAGCAGCTTCCCGTTGACTAGAGAAACGAACACCGGGGAGCTGTTTTTT.

A few counts support this clone. This chain connects TRBV28 to TRBJ2-4, with D perhaps TRBD2 (5 bases). The CDR3 has 16 residues. The V end lost 4 bases, the J end lost 0 bases, and 13 bases lay between the germline ends. Germline CDR1 is MDHEN and CDR2 is SYDVKM. The CDR3 sequence: CASSSPAVLAKNIQYF. Here the CDR3 DNA reads TGTGCCAGCAGTTCCCCAGCGGTCCTAGCCAAAAACATTCAGTACTTC.

The chain couples TRBV5-1 to TRBJ2-7; D is ambiguous. CDR1 and CDR2 from the germline V gene are SGHRS and YFSETQ. There are 12 residues in the CDR3. V lost 3 bases and J lost 0, with 4 bases in between. The CDR3 loop reads CASSSNSYEQYF. The DNA for the CDR3 is TGCGCCAGCAGCTCAAACTCCTACGAGCAGTACTTC.

This clone has only a few counts. This chain uses TRBV6-5 with TRBJ2-7; 7 nucleotides line up with TRBD1. V shed 7 bases, J shed 5 bases, and the junction held 8 bases outside the gene matches. The CDR3 spans 13 residues. Germline CDR1 and CDR2: MNHEY and SVGAGI. Here the CDR3 reads CASTIRGGNEQYF. The CDR3 nucleotides read TGTGCCAGCACGATCCGAGGGGGCAACGAGCAGTACTTC.

This chain links TRBV9 with TRBJ2-3, with a weak D call TRBD1 (6 bases). The CDR3 spans 13 residues. Per germline, CDR1 SGDLS and CDR2 YYNGEE. V gave up 3 bases and J gave up 5 bases, with 10 bases separating them. Here the CDR3 DNA reads TGTGCCAGCAGCGCCCCCAGGGGAGATACGCAGTATTTT. The encoded protein is CASSAPRGDTQYF. Variable domain in full (rest from reference TRBV9 and TRBJ2-3): DSGVTQTPKHLITATGQRVTLRCSPRSGDLSVYWYQQSLDQGLQFLIQYYNGEERAKGNILERFSAQQFPDLHSELNLSSLELGDSALYFCASSAPRGDTQYFGPGTRLTVL.

Concerning this clone itself: An end of the junction does not agree with germline; a read error may underlie this. CDR3 loop: CASSSAGWDTQYF. In DNA form, the CDR3 reads TGCGCCAGCAGTTCTGCCGGTTGGGATACGCAGTATTTT. The rearrangement uses TRBV10-3 and TRBJ2-3; D not certain. The germline gives CDR1 ENHRY, CDR2 SYGVKD. There are 13 residues in the CDR3.